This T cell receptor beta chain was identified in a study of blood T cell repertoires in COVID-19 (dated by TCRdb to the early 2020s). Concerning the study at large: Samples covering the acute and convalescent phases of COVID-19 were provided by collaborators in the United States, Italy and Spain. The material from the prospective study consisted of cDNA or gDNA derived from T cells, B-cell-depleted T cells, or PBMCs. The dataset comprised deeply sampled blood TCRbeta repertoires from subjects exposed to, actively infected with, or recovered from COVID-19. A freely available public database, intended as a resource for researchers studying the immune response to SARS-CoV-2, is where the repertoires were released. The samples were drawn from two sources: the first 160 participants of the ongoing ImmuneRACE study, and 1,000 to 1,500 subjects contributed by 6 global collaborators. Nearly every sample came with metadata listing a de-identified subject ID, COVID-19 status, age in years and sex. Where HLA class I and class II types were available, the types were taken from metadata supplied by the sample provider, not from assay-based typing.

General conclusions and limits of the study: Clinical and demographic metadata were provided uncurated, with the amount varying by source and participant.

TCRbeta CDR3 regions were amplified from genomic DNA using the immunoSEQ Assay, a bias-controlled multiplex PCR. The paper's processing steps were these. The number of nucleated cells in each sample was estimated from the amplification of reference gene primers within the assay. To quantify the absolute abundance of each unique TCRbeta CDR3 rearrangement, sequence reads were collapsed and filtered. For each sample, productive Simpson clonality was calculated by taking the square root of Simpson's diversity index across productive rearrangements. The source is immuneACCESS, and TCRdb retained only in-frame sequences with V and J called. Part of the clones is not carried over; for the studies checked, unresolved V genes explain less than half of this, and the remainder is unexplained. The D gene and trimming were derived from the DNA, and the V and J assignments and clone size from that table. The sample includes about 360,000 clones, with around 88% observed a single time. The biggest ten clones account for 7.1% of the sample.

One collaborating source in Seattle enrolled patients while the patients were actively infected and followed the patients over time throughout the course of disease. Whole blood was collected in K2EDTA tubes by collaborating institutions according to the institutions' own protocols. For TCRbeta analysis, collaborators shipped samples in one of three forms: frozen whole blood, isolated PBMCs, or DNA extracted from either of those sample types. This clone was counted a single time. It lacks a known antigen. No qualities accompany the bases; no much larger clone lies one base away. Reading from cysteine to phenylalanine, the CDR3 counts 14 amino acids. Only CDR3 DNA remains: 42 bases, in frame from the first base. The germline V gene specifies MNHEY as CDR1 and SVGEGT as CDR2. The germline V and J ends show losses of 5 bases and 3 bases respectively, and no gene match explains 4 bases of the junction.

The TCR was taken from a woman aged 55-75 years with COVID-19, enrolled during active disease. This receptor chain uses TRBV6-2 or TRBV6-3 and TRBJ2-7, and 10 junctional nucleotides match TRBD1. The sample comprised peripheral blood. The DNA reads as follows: TGTGCCAGCAGTCTTGGACAGGGGGGCTACGAGCAGTACTTC. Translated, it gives CASSLGQGGYEQYF.